The 5 T cell receptor beta chains below all came from one sample that was sequenced in a study of shared clonotypes between healthy human individuals. Assay: immunoSEQ multiplex PCR; the TCRdb copy retains only in-frame clones and omits some. The data show around 990,000 clones, roughly 80% seen once. Sequenced material: memory CD4+ T cells from PBMCs. This sample's subset: CD45RA-negative fraction. Receptor source: a man younger than 35 in good health. Some clones in this sample may be carry-over from other donors' samples.

In its sample, this clone was seen a few times. The V call is TRBV6-6, the J call TRBJ1-1, with D uncertain. V was cut by 6 bases and J by 6 bases, with 11 bases left in between. The CDR3 has 12 residues. From germline, CDR1 is MNHNY and CDR2 SVGAGI (reference sequence). This chain's CDR3 is CASRTKGAEAFF. CDR3 nucleotides: TGTGCCAGCAGGACGAAGGGCGCTGAAGCTTTCTTT.

This clone was detected once. The rearrangement uses TRBV20-1 and TRBJ2-3; D is perhaps TRBD1 (5 bases). Germline CDR1 DFQATT, CDR2 SNEGSKA (reference sequence). Deletions cut 5 bases from V and 6 bases from J, with 9 bases between. This CDR3 is 11 amino acids long. The CDR3 reads CSAAGQDTQYF. The CDR3 region has the DNA TGCAGTGCTGCAGGGCAGGATACGCAGTATTTT.

V is TRBV10-3 and J is TRBJ2-7, with 13 bases lining up with TRBD2. This CDR3 comprises 14 residues. Germline trimming cut 6 bases from V and 1 base from J; bases unmatched to any gene: 0. The germline CDR1 and CDR2 sequences are ENHRY and SYGVKD. The CDR3 sequence is CAIRTSGRSYEQYF. The CDR3 coding sequence is TGTGCCATCAGGACTAGCGGGAGGTCCTACGAGCAGTACTTC.

About this clone itself: Other DNA sequences of this sample code for an identical CDR3. This CDR3 reads CASSESGSGNTIYF. The CDR3, as DNA: TGTGCCAGCAGTGAATCAGGCTCTGGAAACACCATATATTTT. This chain connects TRBV6-1 to TRBJ1-3; D is ambiguous. CDR3 length: 14 residues. The V end lost 2 bases, the J end lost 0 bases, and 5 bases lay between the germline ends. Germline V gene sequence: CDR1 MNHNS, CDR2 SASEGT.

The rearrangement links TRBV27 to TRBJ1-3; D is perhaps TRBD1 (6 bases). CDR1 and CDR2 from the germline V gene are MNHEY and SMNVEV (reference sequence). V was trimmed by 6 bases and J by 2 bases, leaving 14 bases between them. This CDR3 comprises 15 residues. In DNA form, the CDR3 reads TGTGCCAGCAGCCGGATTGGGGGGCCTGGAAACACCATATATTTT. Residues: CASSRIGGPGNTIYF.